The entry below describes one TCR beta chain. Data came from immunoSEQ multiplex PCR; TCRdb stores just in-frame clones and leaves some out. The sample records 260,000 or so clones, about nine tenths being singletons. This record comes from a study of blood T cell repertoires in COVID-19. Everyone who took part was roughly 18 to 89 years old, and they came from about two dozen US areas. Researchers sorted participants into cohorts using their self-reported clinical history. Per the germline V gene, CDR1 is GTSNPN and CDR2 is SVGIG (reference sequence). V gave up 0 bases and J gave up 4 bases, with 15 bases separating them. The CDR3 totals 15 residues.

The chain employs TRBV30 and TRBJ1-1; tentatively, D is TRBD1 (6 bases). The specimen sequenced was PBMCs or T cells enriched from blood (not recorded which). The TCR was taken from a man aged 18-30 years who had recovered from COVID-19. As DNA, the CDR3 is TGTGCCTGGAGTGTACAAACAGGGAGGGTCACTGAAGCTTTCTTT. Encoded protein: CAWSVQTGRVTEAFF.